This T cell receptor beta chain was sequenced in a study of regulatory T cells in long-lasting Graves disease. Regarding this clonotype: What it recognizes is unknown.

The authors built TCR beta libraries using iRepertoire HTBI primers and Arm-PCR of CDR3 regions. TCRdb re-called the multiplex PCR reads through MiXCR, storing one row per CDR3 protein. In the table there are 600,000 to 800,000 distinct CDR3 sequences, 25% to 30% of which are singletons. Findings of the study overall: Relative to newly diagnosed Graves' patients, persistent ones had lower TCR diversity.

As for time point: persistent/refractory GD, antithyroid drugs over 5 years with positive TRAb. PBMC RNA served as the TCR library source. Sample: peripheral blood mononuclear cells (PBMCs), taken when the disease was refractory, from a patient treated with antithyroid drugs. The TCR was taken from a female donor with Graves disease.

CDR3 residues: CASSPFGGLAKNIQYF. CDR3 bases: TGTGCCAGCTCACCGTTCGGAGGTCTAGCCAAAAACATTCAGTACTTC. The chain uses TRBV18 and TRBJ2-4; D perhaps matches TRBD2 (5 bases). Trimming shortened V by 3 bases and J by 0 bases, and 12 bases separated the two germline ends. The CDR3 has 16 amino acids. CDR1 is KGHSH, CDR2 LQKENI, per germline.